A selection of T cell receptor beta chains follows, all from one sample in a study of cytomegalovirus exposure and HLA in healthy donors. The protocol was immunoSEQ multiplex PCR, while the TCRdb copy is restricted to in-frame clones and leaves out a portion. Its listing shows roughly 35,000 clones. Sequenced: PBMCs. All receptors derive from a woman in her 40s in good health and CMV-seropositive. Each CDR3 is given with its conserved first and last residue. The D gene is left open where the match is weak.

J gene | D gene | V gene | CDR3 protein | CDR3 DNA
TRBJ1-3 | NA | TRBV11-2 | CASSLDRSSGNTIYF | TGTGCCAGCAGCTTAGATCGGAGCTCTGGAAACACCATATATTTT
TRBJ2-7 | TRBD2 | TRBV5-8 | CASSLRLAGTKYEQYF | TGTGCCAGCAGCTTGCGACTAGCGGGGACAAAATACGAGCAGTACTTC
TRBJ2-1 | TRBD2 | TRBV29-1 | CSVEFGGAGGRVNEQFF | TGCAGCGTTGAATTCGGGGGAGCGGGAGGGCGGGTCAATGAGCAGTTCTTC
TRBJ1-1 | NA | TRBV20-1 | CSAREDTEAFF | TGCAGTGCTAGGGAGGACACTGAAGCTTTCTTT
TRBJ2-7 | NA | TRBV5-1 | CASSLTGGDEQYF | TGCGCCAGCAGCTTGACAGGGGGGGACGAGCAGTACTTC
TRBJ2-3 | NA | TRBV4-2 | CASSHVMGMEAQYF | TGTGCCAGCAGCCATGTGATGGGGATGGAGGCGCAGTATTTT
TRBJ2-6 | NA | TRBV7-8 | CASSSPTGAGANVLTF | TGTGCCAGCAGCTCGCCGACGGGGGCTGGGGCCAACGTCCTGACTTTC
TRBJ2-7 | TRBD2 | TRBV7-2 | CASSLQAGGPYEQYF | TGTGCCAGCAGCTTGCAAGCGGGAGGGCCCTACGAGCAGTACTTC
TRBJ2-3 | TRBD2 | TRBV5-4 | CASSLSLAGTDTQYF | TGTGCCAGCAGCTTGAGTCTAGCGGGGACAGATACGCAGTATTTT
TRBJ1-6 | TRBD1 | TRBV6-5 | CASSSPPGTEDSPLHF | TGTGCCAGCAGTTCACCCCCCGGGACAGAGGATTCACCCCTCCACTTT
TRBJ1-1 | TRBD1 | TRBV7-2 | CASGLDRGTNTEAFF | TGTGCCAGCGGCCTAGACAGGGGGACGAACACTGAAGCTTTCTTT
TRBJ1-1 | TRBD1 | TRBV4-2 | CASSQDRTGLGDTEAFF | TGTGCCAGCAGCCAAGACAGGACAGGGCTTGGGGACACTGAAGCTTTCTTT
TRBJ2-7 | TRBD2 | TRBV27 | CASKLQRGGPYEQYF | TGTGCCAGCAAATTACAGCGGGGGGGCCCCTACGAGCAGTACTTC
TRBJ2-3 | NA | TRBV11-2 | CASRGMTDTQYF | TGTGCCAGCAGGGGCATGACAGATACGCAGTATTTT
TRBJ2-3 | NA | TRBV7-9 | CASSRTSTDTQYF | TGTGCCAGCAGCAGGACTAGCACAGATACGCAGTATTTT
TRBJ1-6 | NA | TRBV28 | CASRSTGYNSPLHF | TGTGCCAGCAGGTCGACAGGCTATAATTCACCCCTCCACTTT
TRBJ2-3 | TRBD2 | TRBV10-3 | CAISEGTKDTQYF | TGTGCCATCAGTGAGGGGACTAAAGATACGCAGTATTTT
TRBJ2-3 | NA | TRBV7-3 | CASSQQGPDTQYF | TGTGCCAGCAGCCAACAGGGTCCAGATACGCAGTATTTT
TRBJ2-7 | NA | TRBV28 | CASSTPLSLGGEQYF | TGTGCCAGCAGCACCCCCCTTTCGCTGGGGGGTGAGCAGTACTTC
TRBJ1-6 | NA | TRBV2 | CASSVDSSYNSPLHF | TGTGCCAGCAGTGTGGACAGCTCCTATAATTCACCCCTCCACTTT
TRBJ1-3 | TRBD1 | TRBV10-3 | CAIRPTGTGNTIYF | TGTGCCATCAGACCGACAGGGACTGGAAACACCATATATTTT
TRBJ2-2 | TRBD2 | TRBV9 | CASSVPLLAGANTGELFF | TGTGCCAGCAGCGTCCCGCTACTAGCGGGGGCGAACACCGGGGAGCTGTTTTTT
TRBJ2-3 | TRBD1 | TRBV9 | CASSYDRVTDTQYF | TGTGCCAGCAGCTATGACAGGGTAACAGATACGCAGTATTTT
TRBJ1-3 | NA | TRBV9 | CASSVEGPGARGNTIYF | TGTGCCAGCAGCGTAGAGGGGCCAGGGGCGCGAGGAAACACCATATATTTT
TRBJ1-1 | TRBD1 | TRBV23-1 | CASSQSRGLMNTEAFF | TGCGCCAGCAGTCAAAGCAGGGGGCTCATGAACACTGAAGCTTTCTTT
TRBJ2-7 | TRBD1 | TRBV5-1 | CASSPDRISYEQYF | TGCGCCAGCAGCCCGGACAGGATCTCCTACGAGCAGTACTTC
TRBJ2-2 | NA | TRBV6-1 | CASSLRGTNTGELFF | TGTGCCAGCAGTTTGAGGGGGACGAACACCGGGGAGCTGTTTTTT
TRBJ1-1 | TRBD1 | TRBV7-2 | CASRIQGGGMVTEAFF | TGTGCCAGCAGAATCCAAGGGGGCGGTATGGTCACTGAAGCTTTCTTT
TRBJ2-3 | NA | TRBV2 | CASSVNGGTDTQYF | TGTGCCAGCAGTGTGAACGGGGGCACAGATACGCAGTATTTT
TRBJ2-7 | TRBD1 | TRBV4-1 | CASSQGGTDSYEQYF | TGCGCCAGCAGCCAAGGGGGGACAGACTCCTACGAGCAGTACTTC
TRBJ2-1 | NA | TRBV5-1 | CASSLAGGVSYNEQFF | TGCGCCAGCAGCTTGGCGGGCGGGGTCTCCTACAATGAGCAGTTCTTC
TRBJ2-5 | TRBD2 | TRBV19 | CASRERGPGETQYF | TGTGCCAGTAGAGAGCGGGGGCCAGGGGAGACCCAGTACTTC
TRBJ1-1 | NA | TRBV5-6 | CASSLIRGGTEAFF | TGTGCCAGCAGCTTGATCCGGGGTGGCACTGAAGCTTTCTTT
TRBJ2-1 | TRBD1 | TRBV10-1 | CASSDRGLYCEQFF | TGCGCCAGCAGTGATAGGGGGCTCTATTGTGAGCAGTTCTTC
TRBJ1-1 | TRBD1 | TRBV28 | CASSLTGADTEAFF | TGTGCCAGCAGTTTGACAGGGGCGGACACTGAAGCTTTCTTT
TRBJ2-2 | NA | TRBV5-1 | CASSLPRSSGELFF | TGCGCCAGCAGCCTCCCCCGGTCGTCCGGGGAGCTGTTTTTT
TRBJ1-2 | TRBD1 | TRBV28 | CATRDRSYGYTF | TGTGCCACCCGGGACAGATCTTATGGCTACACCTTC
TRBJ1-3 | NA | TRBV7-9 | CASSLAGTYSGNTIYF | TGTGCCAGCAGCTTGGCAGGGACTTACTCTGGAAACACCATATATTTT
TRBJ1-2 | NA | TRBV7-9 | CASSLAGNERYGYTF | TGTGCCAGCAGTTTAGCCGGGAATGAGCGATATGGCTACACCTTC
TRBJ2-7 | NA | TRBV5-8 | CASSSTRTYEQYF | TGTGCCAGCAGCTCCACCAGAACCTACGAGCAGTACTTC
TRBJ2-7 | TRBD1 | TRBV2 | CASKWDSPPATEQYF | TGTGCCAGCAAATGGGACAGCCCTCCCGCTACCGAGCAGTACTTC
TRBJ2-2 | TRBD2 | TRBV5-4 | CASSPGLAGNTGELFF | TGTGCCAGCAGCCCCGGACTAGCGGGGAACACCGGGGAGCTGTTTTTT
TRBJ1-5 | NA | TRBV2 | CASGSGQIHQPQHF | TGTGCCAGCGGGAGTGGCCAGATCCATCAGCCCCAGCATTTT
TRBJ2-5 | TRBD1 | TRBV5-1 | CASRAGTVQETQYF | TGCGCCAGCAGGGCCGGGACAGTTCAAGAGACCCAGTACTTC
TRBJ1-5 | TRBD1 | TRBV19 | CASRAILGGSQPQHF | TGTGCCAGTAGGGCTATCCTAGGGGGCTCTCAGCCCCAGCATTTT
TRBJ1-1 | NA | TRBV6-5 | CASSYGQPNTEAFF | TGTGCCAGCAGTTACGGACAGCCCAACACTGAAGCTTTCTTT
TRBJ2-1 | NA | TRBV7-2 | CASSPTLAWSSYNEQFF | TGTGCCAGCAGCCCGACTTTGGCCTGGAGCTCCTACAATGAGCAGTTCTTC
TRBJ1-2 | NA | TRBV5-6 | CASSSYNRVSYGYTF | TGTGCCAGCAGCTCATATAACAGGGTCTCCTATGGCTACACCTTC